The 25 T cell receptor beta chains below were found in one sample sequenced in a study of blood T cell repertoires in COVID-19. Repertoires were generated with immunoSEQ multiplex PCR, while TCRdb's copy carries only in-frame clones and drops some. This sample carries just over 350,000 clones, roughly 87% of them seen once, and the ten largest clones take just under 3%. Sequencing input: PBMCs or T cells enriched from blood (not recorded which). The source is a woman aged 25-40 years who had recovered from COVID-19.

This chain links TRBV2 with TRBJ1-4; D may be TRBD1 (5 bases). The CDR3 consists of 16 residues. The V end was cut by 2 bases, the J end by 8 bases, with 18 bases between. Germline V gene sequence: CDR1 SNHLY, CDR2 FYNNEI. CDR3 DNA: TGTGCCAGCAGTGAATGGGGGGAGGCAAAAGGAGAAAAACTGTTTTTT. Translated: CASSEWGEAKGEKLFF. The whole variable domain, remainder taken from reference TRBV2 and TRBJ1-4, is EPEVTQTPSHQVTQMGQEVILRCVPISNHLYFYWYRQILGQKVEFLVSFYNNEISEKSEIFDDQFSVERPDGSNFTLKIRSTKLEDSAMYFCASSEWGEAKGEKLFFGSGTQLSVL.

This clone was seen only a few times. The chain's CDR3 is CASSPSLAGGYTDTQYF. The DNA for the CDR3 is TGTGCCAGCAGCCCCTCTCTAGCGGGGGGCTACACAGATACGCAGTATTTT. This chain uses TRBV7-6 with TRBJ2-3; 11 bases align to TRBD2. This CDR3 has 17 residues. Germline V lookup: CDR1 SGHVS, CDR2 FNYEAQ. V was clipped by 5 bases and J by 2 bases; unmatched bases: 9.

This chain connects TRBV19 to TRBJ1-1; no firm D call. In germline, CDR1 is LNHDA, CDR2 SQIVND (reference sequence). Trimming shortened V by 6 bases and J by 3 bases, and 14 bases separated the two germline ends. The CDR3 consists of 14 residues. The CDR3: CASSRTFRDTEAFF. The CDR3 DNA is TGTGCCAGTAGCCGGACTTTTAGGGACACTGAAGCTTTCTTT.

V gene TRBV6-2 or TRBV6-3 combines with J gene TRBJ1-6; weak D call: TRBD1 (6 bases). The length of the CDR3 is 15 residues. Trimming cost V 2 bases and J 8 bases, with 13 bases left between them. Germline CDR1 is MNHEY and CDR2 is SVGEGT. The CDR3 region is CASSYETGQHSPLHF. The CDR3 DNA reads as TGTGCCAGCAGTTACGAGACAGGACAACATTCACCCCTCCACTTT.

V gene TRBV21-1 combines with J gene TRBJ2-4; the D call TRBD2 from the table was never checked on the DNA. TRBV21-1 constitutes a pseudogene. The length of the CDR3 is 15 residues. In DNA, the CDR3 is TGTGCCAGCAGCAAAGCGCTCGGGGGTGGGAACATTCAGTACTTC. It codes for CASSKALGGGNIQYF.

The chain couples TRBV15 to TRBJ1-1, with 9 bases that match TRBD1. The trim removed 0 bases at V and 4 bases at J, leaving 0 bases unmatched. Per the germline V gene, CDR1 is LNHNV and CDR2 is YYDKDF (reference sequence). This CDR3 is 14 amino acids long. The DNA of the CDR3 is TGTGCCACCAGCAGAGAGGACAGGGGCACTGAAGCTTTCTTT. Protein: CATSREDRGTEAFF.

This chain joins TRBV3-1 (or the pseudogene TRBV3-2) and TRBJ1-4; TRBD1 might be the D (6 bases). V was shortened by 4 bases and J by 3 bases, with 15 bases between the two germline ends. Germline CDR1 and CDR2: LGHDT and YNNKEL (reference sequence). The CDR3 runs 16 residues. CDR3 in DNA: TGTGCCAGCAGCCTCTTAGGGGGACAACCTAATGAAAAACTGTTTTTT. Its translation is CASSLLGGQPNEKLFF.

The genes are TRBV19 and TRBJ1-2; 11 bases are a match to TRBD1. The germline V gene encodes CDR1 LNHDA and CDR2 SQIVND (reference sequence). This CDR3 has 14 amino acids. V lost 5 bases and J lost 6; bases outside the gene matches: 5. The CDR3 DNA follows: TGTGCCAGTAGTGACCCGGGACAGGGGGATGGCTACACCTTC. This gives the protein CASSDPGQGDGYTF.

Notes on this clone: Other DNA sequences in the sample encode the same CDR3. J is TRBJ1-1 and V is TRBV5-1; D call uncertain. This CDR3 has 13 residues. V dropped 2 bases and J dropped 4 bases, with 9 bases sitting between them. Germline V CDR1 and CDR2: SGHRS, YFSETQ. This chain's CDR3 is CASSFAGGTEAFF. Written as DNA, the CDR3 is TGCGCCAGCAGCTTCGCCGGTGGCACTGAAGCTTTCTTT.

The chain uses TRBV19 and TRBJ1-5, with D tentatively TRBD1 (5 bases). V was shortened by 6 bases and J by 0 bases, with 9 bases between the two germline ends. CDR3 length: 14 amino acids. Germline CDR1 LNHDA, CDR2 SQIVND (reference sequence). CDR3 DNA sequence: TGTGCCAGTAGAACAGGATATAGCAATCAGCCCCAGCATTTT. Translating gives CASRTGYSNQPQHF.

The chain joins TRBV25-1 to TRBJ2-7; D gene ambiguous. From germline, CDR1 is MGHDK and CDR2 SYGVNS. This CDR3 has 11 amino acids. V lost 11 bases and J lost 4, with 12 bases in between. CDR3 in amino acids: CASTAAYEQYF. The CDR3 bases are TGTGCCTCTACGGCGGCTTACGAGCAGTACTTC.

CDR3 in DNA: TGTGCCAGCAGTTACCCCAGGACAGGGATGAACACTGAAGCTTTCTTT. This encodes CASSYPRTGMNTEAFF. The rearrangement links TRBV6-6 to TRBJ1-1; TRBD1 matches at 8 bases. The CDR3 covers 16 residues. Germline lookup yields CDR1 MNHNY and CDR2 SVGAGI (reference sequence). The ends lost 2 bases at V and 0 bases at J; junction bases unmatched: 5.

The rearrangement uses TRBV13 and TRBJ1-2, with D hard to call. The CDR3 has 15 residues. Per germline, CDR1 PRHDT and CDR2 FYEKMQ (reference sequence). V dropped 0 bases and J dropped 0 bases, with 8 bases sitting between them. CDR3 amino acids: CASSLGREANYGYTF. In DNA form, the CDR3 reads TGTGCCAGCAGCTTAGGACGCGAAGCTAACTATGGCTACACCTTC.

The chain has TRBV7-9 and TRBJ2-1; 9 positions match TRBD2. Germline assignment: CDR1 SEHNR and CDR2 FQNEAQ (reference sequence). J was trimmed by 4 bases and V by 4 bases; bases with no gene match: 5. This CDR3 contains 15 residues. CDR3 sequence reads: CASSWGLAVYNEQFF. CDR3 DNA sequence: TGTGCCAGCAGCTGGGGACTAGCTGTTTACAATGAGCAGTTCTTC.

CDR3 loop: CASRHAGSRGEKLFF. The CDR3 coding sequence is TGTGCCAGTAGACATGCTGGATCACGGGGTGAAAAACTGTTTTTT. V is TRBV19 and J is TRBJ1-4; D is ambiguous. V was cut by 6 bases and J by 7 bases, with 18 bases left in between. Germline V gene data show CDR1 as LNHDA and CDR2 as SQIVND (reference sequence). The length of the CDR3 is 15 residues.

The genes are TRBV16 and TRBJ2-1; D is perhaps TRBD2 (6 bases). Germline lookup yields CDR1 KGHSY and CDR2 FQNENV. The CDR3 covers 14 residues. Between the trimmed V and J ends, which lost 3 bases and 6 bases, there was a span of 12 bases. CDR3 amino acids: CASSQVSSVNEQFF. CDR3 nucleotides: TGTGCCAGCAGCCAGGTTTCTAGCGTCAATGAGCAGTTCTTC.

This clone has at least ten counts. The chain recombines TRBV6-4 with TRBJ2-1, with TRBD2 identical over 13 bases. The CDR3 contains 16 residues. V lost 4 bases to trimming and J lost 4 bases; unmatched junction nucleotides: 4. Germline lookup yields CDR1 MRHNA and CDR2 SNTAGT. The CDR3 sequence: CASSASGLAGYNEQFF. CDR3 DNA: TGTGCCAGCAGTGCATCGGGACTAGCGGGATACAATGAGCAGTTCTTC.

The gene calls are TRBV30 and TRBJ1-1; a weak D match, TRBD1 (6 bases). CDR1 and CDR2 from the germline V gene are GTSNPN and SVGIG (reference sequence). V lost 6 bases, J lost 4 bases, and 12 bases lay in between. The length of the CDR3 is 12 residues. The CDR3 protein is CACPKQGTEAFF. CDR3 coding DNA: TGTGCCTGTCCTAAACAGGGCACTGAAGCTTTCTTT.

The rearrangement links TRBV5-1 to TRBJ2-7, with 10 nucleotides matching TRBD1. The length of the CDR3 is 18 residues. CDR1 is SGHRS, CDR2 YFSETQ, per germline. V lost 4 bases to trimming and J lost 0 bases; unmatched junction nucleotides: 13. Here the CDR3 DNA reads TGCGCCAGCAGCCGAAGTGGTTCCGGGACAGGGGTCTCCTACGAGCAGTACTTC. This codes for CASSRSGSGTGVSYEQYF.

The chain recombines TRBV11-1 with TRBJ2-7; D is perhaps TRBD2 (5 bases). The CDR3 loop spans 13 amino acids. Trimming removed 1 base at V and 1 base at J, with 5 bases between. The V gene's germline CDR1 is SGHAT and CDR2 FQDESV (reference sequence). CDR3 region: CASSLGRSYEQYF. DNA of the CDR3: TGTGCCAGCAGCTTAGGGAGGTCCTACGAGCAGTACTTC.

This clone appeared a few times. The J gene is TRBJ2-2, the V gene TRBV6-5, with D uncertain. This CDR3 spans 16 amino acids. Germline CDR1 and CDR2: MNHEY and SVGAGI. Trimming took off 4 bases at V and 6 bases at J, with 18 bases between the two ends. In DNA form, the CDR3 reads TGTGCCAGCAGTTTGAACTTTCTCGCGGCTTCCGGGGAGCTGTTTTTT. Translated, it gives CASSLNFLAASGELFF.

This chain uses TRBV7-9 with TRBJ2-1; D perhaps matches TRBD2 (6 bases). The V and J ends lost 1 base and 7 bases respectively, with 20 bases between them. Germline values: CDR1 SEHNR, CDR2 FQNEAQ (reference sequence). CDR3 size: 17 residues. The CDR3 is CASSLGLDRSQGNEQFF. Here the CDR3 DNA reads TGTGCCAGCAGCTTAGGACTAGACAGATCCCAGGGTAATGAGCAGTTCTTC.

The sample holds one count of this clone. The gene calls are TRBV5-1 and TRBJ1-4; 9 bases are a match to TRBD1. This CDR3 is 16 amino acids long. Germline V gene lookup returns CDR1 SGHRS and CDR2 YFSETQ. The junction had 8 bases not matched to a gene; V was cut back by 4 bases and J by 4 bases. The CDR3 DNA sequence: TGCGCCAGCAGCGAAGGACAGGGGCATATTAATGAAAAACTGTTTTTT. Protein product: CASSEGQGHINEKLFF.

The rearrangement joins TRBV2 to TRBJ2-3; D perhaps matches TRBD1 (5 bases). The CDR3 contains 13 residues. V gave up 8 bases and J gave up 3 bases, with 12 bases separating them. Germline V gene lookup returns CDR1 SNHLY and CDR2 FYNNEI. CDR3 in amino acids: CASGAMRTDTQYF. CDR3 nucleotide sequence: TGTGCCAGCGGGGCGATGAGGACAGATACGCAGTATTTT.

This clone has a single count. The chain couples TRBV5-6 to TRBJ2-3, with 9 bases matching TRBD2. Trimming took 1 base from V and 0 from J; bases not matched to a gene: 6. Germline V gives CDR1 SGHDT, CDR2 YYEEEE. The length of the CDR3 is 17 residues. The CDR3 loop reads CASSLRREGLSTDTQYF. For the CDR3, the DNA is TGTGCCAGCAGCTTGCGGCGGGAGGGCCTTAGCACAGATACGCAGTATTTT.